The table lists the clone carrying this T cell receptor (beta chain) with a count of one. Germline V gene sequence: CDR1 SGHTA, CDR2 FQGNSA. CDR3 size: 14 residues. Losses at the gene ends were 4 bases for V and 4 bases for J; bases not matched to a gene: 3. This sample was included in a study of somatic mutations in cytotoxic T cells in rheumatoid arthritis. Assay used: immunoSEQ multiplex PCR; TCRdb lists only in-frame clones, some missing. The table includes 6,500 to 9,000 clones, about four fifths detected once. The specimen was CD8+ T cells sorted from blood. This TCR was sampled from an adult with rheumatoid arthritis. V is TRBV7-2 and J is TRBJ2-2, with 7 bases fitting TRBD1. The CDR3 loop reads CASSSTGVTGELFF. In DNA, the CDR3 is TGTGCCAGCAGCTCCACAGGGGTCACCGGGGAGCTGTTTTTT.